The 20 T cell receptor beta chains below were found in one sample sequenced in a study of T-cell memory formation after mild COVID-19. TCRdb re-derived calls from the 5' RACE reads in MiXCR, one entry per CDR3 protein. The data show a few hundred thousand distinct CDR3 sequences, around 28% seen once. The sequencing input was PBMCs or a T cell subset sorted from them (not recorded which). The receptors originated from an adult woman who had mild COVID-19 (a few samples of this study predate the infection). Cell type and time point are not known.

The chain employs TRBV4-1 and TRBJ2-1; D call uncertain. The V gene lost 0 bases and the J gene lost 4 bases, with 7 bases spanning the gap. Germline V gene lookup returns CDR1 MGHRA and CDR2 YSYEKL. The CDR3 is made up of 14 amino acids. The CDR3 reads CASSQEAPYNEQFF. CDR3 nucleotide sequence: TGCGCCAGCAGCCAAGAGGCACCTTACAATGAGCAGTTCTTC.

In this sample, this clonotype turned up a few times. As DNA, the CDR3 is TGTGCCAGCAGCCCTCAGACCAGCACGAATACGCAGTATTTT. It is translated as CASSPQTSTNTQYF. The V and J genes are TRBV14 and TRBJ2-3, with D hard to call. CDR3 length: 14 amino acids. V was shortened by 4 bases and J by 7 bases, with 15 bases between the two germline ends. Germline V gene lookup returns CDR1 SGHDN and CDR2 FVKESK.

The chain joins TRBV28 to TRBJ2-1; no reliable D call. Per the germline V gene, CDR1 is MDHEN and CDR2 is SYDVKM. The CDR3 length is 15 residues. Trimming removed 3 bases from V and 4 bases from J, with 13 bases in between. The CDR3 protein is CASSFPGGSYNEQFF. The CDR3 DNA reads as TGTGCCAGCAGTTTCCCGGGCGGCTCTTACAATGAGCAGTTCTTC.

The chain joins TRBV18 to TRBJ2-7; TRBD2 is a possible D gene (5 bases). The V gene lost 1 base and the J gene lost 0 bases, with 10 bases spanning the gap. This CDR3 comprises 15 residues. CDR1 and CDR2 from the germline V gene are KGHSH and LQKENI. The CDR3 loop reads CASSPRGHSSYEQYF. The CDR3 DNA follows: TGTGCCAGCTCACCACGAGGGCATAGCTCCTACGAGCAGTACTTC.

Only a few counts were recorded for this clonotype. The V and J genes are TRBV25-1 and TRBJ2-7; no clear D. V was clipped by 8 bases and J by 1 base, with 12 bases between them. From germline, CDR1 is MGHDK and CDR2 SYGVNS. The CDR3 consists of 13 residues. CDR3 loop: CASGKAGSYEQYF. The CDR3 DNA sequence: TGTGCCAGCGGGAAGGCAGGATCCTACGAGCAGTACTTC.

This clonotype appeared a few times. The chain is built from TRBV20-1 and TRBJ2-5; 14 nucleotides match TRBD2. Germline trimming cut 0 bases from V and 4 bases from J; bases unmatched to any gene: 4. The germline gives CDR1 DFQATT, CDR2 SNEGSKA (reference sequence). This CDR3 has 16 residues. CDR3 protein: CSAREPGLAGVETQYF. The CDR3 DNA sequence: TGCAGTGCTAGAGAACCGGGACTAGCGGGAGTAGAGACCCAGTACTTC.

This clonotype has just a few counts. V is TRBV6-6 and J is TRBJ2-7; perhaps TRBD1 as D (5 bases). Germline V CDR1 and CDR2: MNHNY, SVGAGI (reference sequence). The CDR3 runs to 14 residues. The ends were cut back, 2 bases at V and 2 bases at J, with 10 bases in the middle. DNA for the CDR3: TGTGCCAGCAGTTACAGGGGCAGGCCCTACGAGCAGTACTTC. It encodes CASSYRGRPYEQYF.

The rearrangement links TRBV5-6 to TRBJ2-1, with TRBD1 matching over 12 bases. V lost 4 bases and J lost 9; bases outside the gene matches: 11. The germline CDR1 and CDR2 sequences are SGHDT and YYEEEE. This CDR3 spans 16 amino acids. The CDR3 coding sequence is TGTGCCAGCAGCCTCGGGACAGGGGGCGTTATCAGTGAGCAGTTCTTC. It translates to CASSLGTGGVISEQFF.

The table lists this clonotype with a few counts. This chain joins TRBV7-6 and TRBJ2-1; 12 bases align to TRBD2. V lost 5 bases, J lost 6 bases, and 5 bases stayed unmatched. This CDR3 is built from 15 residues. Germline CDR1 SGHVS, CDR2 FNYEAQ. The CDR3 here is CASSPRTSGTNEQFF. DNA for the CDR3: TGTGCCAGCAGCCCACGGACTAGCGGGACCAATGAGCAGTTCTTC.

This sequence joins TRBV2 and TRBJ2-1; D gene unclear. The germline V gene encodes CDR1 SNHLY and CDR2 FYNNEI. The CDR3 loop spans 13 amino acids. V was pared by 6 bases and J by 5 bases, with 11 bases between. CDR3 sequence (DNA): TGTGCCAGCAGCGTCGGGTTAAACAATGAGCAGTTCTTC. Translating gives CASSVGLNNEQFF.

V gene TRBV5-8 combines with J gene TRBJ2-3, with TRBD1 matching 9 bases. Trimming at V came to 3 bases and at J to 3 bases, leaving 8 bases not matched to a gene. The CDR3 runs to 16 residues. Germline V lookup: CDR1 SGHTS, CDR2 YDEGEE. CDR3 residues: CASSSPRDRVTDTQYF. In DNA, the CDR3 is TGTGCCAGCAGCTCCCCCCGGGACAGGGTAACAGATACGCAGTATTTT.

This chain joins TRBV18 and TRBJ1-2; 12 nucleotides agree with TRBD1. The germline gives CDR1 KGHSH, CDR2 LQKENI. The CDR3 has 16 residues. Trimming at V came to 0 bases and at J to 5 bases, leaving 4 bases not matched to a gene. CDR3 nucleotides: TGTGCCAGCTCACCACCCGGGACAGGGGGCGATTATGGCTACACCTTC. Protein: CASSPPGTGGDYGYTF. The full variable domain, in which reference TRBV18 and TRBJ1-2 provide the parts outside the CDR3, is NAGVMQNPRHLVRRRGQEARLRCSPMKGHSHVYWYRQLPEEGLKFMVYLQKENIIDESGMPKERFSAEFPKEGPSILRIQQVVRGDSAAYFCASSPPGTGGDYGYTFGSGTRLTVV.

This clonotype occurred a few times. The chain has TRBV2 and TRBJ1-1; TRBD1 aligns across 9 bases. Germline-derived CDR1 and CDR2 are SNHLY and FYNNEI. Germline trimming cut 3 bases from V and 11 bases from J; bases unmatched to any gene: 13. The CDR3 consists of 15 residues. The CDR3 DNA is TGTGCCAGCAGTGACCCCCCCGGGACAGGGTTTGCGGCTTTCTTT. Its protein product is CASSDPPGTGFAAFF.

J is TRBJ1-1 and V is TRBV6-5; D is unclear. Germline-derived CDR1 and CDR2 are MNHEY and SVGAGI. The ends were cut back, 6 bases at V and 0 bases at J, with 11 bases in the middle. CDR3 length: 14 amino acids. The DNA for the CDR3 is TGTGCCAGCAGCCGCGGACGGATGAACACTGAAGCTTTCTTT. Amino acid sequence: CASSRGRMNTEAFF.

This rearrangement joins TRBV11-2 to TRBJ2-7; 8 bases are a match to TRBD1. Trimming at V came to 2 bases and at J to 3 bases, leaving 6 bases not matched to a gene. This CDR3 region has 15 residues. Looked up from germline, CDR1 is SGHAT and CDR2 is FQNNGV. DNA of the CDR3: TGTGCCAGCAGCTTACGCCGACAGGGGTTCTACGAGCAGTACTTC. Translating it yields CASSLRRQGFYEQYF.

Sample share makes this clonotype medium-sized. The gene calls are TRBV20-1 and TRBJ2-1; 11 nucleotides agree with TRBD2. The J segment lost 14 bases and the V segment lost 6 bases, leaving 3 bases of the junction unmatched. Germline CDR1 DFQATT, CDR2 SNEGSKA (reference sequence). There are 10 residues in the CDR3. Here the CDR3 DNA reads TGCAGTGCGGGGACTAGCGGAGAGTTCTTC. This codes for CSAGTSGEFF.

This clonotype was seen only a few times. V is TRBV25-1 and J is TRBJ2-5, with D unclear. This CDR3 contains 11 residues. The germline V and J ends were trimmed by 3 bases and 5 bases, with 4 bases remaining between them. Germline V gene data show CDR1 as MGHDK and CDR2 as SYGVNS. The CDR3 DNA follows: TGTGCCAGCAGTGATCGGGAGACCCAGTACTTC. This codes for CASSDRETQYF.

In its sample, this clonotype was seen a few times. The chain employs TRBV7-9 and TRBJ2-7, with D possibly being TRBD1 or TRBD2 (6 bases each). The CDR3 runs to 12 residues. Between the trimmed V and J ends, which lost 1 base and 6 bases, there was a span of 7 bases. Germline loops: CDR1 SEHNR, CDR2 FQNEAQ (reference sequence). This CDR3 is CASSLGGAEQYF. The CDR3, as DNA: TGTGCCAGCAGCTTAGGGGGGGCCGAGCAGTACTTC.

This clonotype was observed a handful of times. The chain links TRBV4-3 to TRBJ1-1, with D hard to call. The ends were cut back, 0 bases at V and 4 bases at J, with 21 bases in the middle. The CDR3 is made up of 18 amino acids. Germline loops: CDR1 LGHNA, CDR2 YSLEER. This chain's CDR3 is CASSQDTGWVRFGTEAFF. The DNA for the CDR3 is TGCGCCAGCAGCCAAGATACCGGGTGGGTTCGCTTCGGCACTGAAGCTTTCTTT.

This clonotype was observed a handful of times. The chain couples TRBV5-1 to TRBJ2-5; 7 bases map to TRBD2. J lost 5 bases, V lost 0 bases, and 10 bases had no gene match. CDR3 length: 16 residues. Germline loops: CDR1 SGHRS, CDR2 YFSETQ. DNA of the CDR3: TGCGCCAGCAGCTTGGTTCGACTAGCCGAGCGGGAGACCCAGTACTTC. Its protein product is CASSLVRLAERETQYF.